One sample yielded the 28 T cell receptor beta chains listed below, sequenced in a study of neurological immune-mediated disorders. MiXCR, run by TCRdb on the 5' RACE reads, gives a single entry per CDR3 protein. The sample consists of more than 70,000 distinct CDR3 sequences, about a sixth of them appearing once. The sequenced sample was PBMCs. These TCRs come from a woman in her thirties or forties in good health.

This clonotype was counted at least ten times. J is TRBJ1-5 and V is TRBV6-5, with TRBD1 matching over 8 bases. The length of the CDR3 is 15 residues. V was pared by 5 bases and J by 7 bases, with 10 bases of the junction left unmatched. Germline values: CDR1 MNHEY, CDR2 SVGAGI. The DNA of the CDR3 is TGTGCCAGCAGTCGTACAGGGGGGGCAGAGCAGCCCCAGCATTTT. This gives the protein CASSRTGGAEQPQHF.

This clonotype occurred many times. The CDR3 region has the DNA TGTGCCAGCAGTTTCAAGAACCAAGAGACCCAGTACTTC. As protein: CASSFKNQETQYF. The rearrangement joins TRBV14 to TRBJ2-5; D is unresolved. The CDR3 covers 13 residues. Germline CDR1 and CDR2: SGHDN and FVKESK. V lost 6 bases and J 0 bases, leaving 8 bases between the germline ends. Drawing the rest from reference TRBV14 and TRBJ2-5, the complete variable domain is EAGVTQFPSHSVIEKGQTVTLRCDPISGHDNLYWYRRVMGKEIKFLLHFVKESKQDESGMPNNRFLAERTGGTYSTLKVQPAELEDSGVYFCASSFKNQETQYFGPGTRLLVL.

The chain combines TRBV20-1 with TRBJ1-1, with D perhaps TRBD1 (5 bases). Germline CDR1 is DFQATT and CDR2 is SNEGSKA (reference sequence). CDR3 size: 13 residues. V lost 3 bases, J lost 1 base, and 9 bases lay in between. The CDR3 region is CSASRDGNTEAFF. CDR3 nucleotide sequence: TGCAGTGCTAGCCGGGACGGGAACACTGAAGCTTTCTTT.

CDR3 region: CASSLYPVMNTEAFF. The CDR3 DNA sequence: TGTGCCAGCAGCTTGTATCCGGTAATGAACACTGAAGCTTTCTTT. The V gene is TRBV5-6, the J gene TRBJ1-1; D not certain. Germline lookup yields CDR1 SGHDT and CDR2 YYEEEE. Trimming stripped 1 base from V and 0 bases from J, with 10 bases between. The CDR3 sequence is 15 residues long.

This clonotype has a handful of counts. This chain joins TRBV12-3 or TRBV12-4 and TRBJ1-1; 8 nucleotides line up with TRBD1. The V segment lost 5 bases and the J segment 0 bases; nucleotides outside the gene matches: 5. This CDR3 contains 15 residues. In DNA form, the CDR3 reads TGTGCCAGCAGTCCCGAGGACAGGGTGAACACTGAAGCTTTCTTT. This codes for CASSPEDRVNTEAFF.

This clonotype was found many times. The chain joins TRBV6-6 to TRBJ2-3, with D perhaps matching TRBD2 (5 bases). V was cut by 6 bases and J by 0 bases, with 13 bases left in between. The V gene's germline CDR1 is MNHNY and CDR2 SVGAGI (reference sequence). CDR3 length: 15 amino acids. CDR3 amino acids: CASSSHRDSTDTQYF. CDR3 DNA sequence: TGTGCCAGCAGCTCCCACCGGGATAGCACAGATACGCAGTATTTT.

This clonotype is medium-sized within its sample. This chain connects TRBV6-2 or TRBV6-3 to TRBJ2-7; 10 positions agree with TRBD1. The CDR3 is 15 amino acids. Trimming cost V 6 bases and J 4 bases; bases outside gene matches: 9. In germline, CDR1 is MNHEY, CDR2 SVGEGT. The DNA of the CDR3 is TGTGCCAGCAGATCCGGACAGGGGGATTCATACGAGCAGTACTTC. It is translated as CASRSGQGDSYEQYF.

This chain uses TRBV20-1 with TRBJ2-1, with 9 bases identical to TRBD2. CDR1 and CDR2 (germline): DFQATT, SNEGSKA (reference sequence). The CDR3 has 15 residues. V lost 0 bases, J lost 7 bases, and 7 bases stayed unmatched. This chain's CDR3 is CSARDFAGGRNEQFF. The CDR3 DNA is TGCAGTGCTAGAGATTTCGCGGGGGGGCGTAATGAGCAGTTCTTC.

Comment on this clonotype: This may stem from a read error, because a much larger clone lies one nucleotide away. J is TRBJ1-1 and V is TRBV5-1; weak D call: TRBD1 (6 bases). CDR3 length equals 14 residues. Germline values: CDR1 SGHRS, CDR2 YFSETQ. DNA for the CDR3: TGCGCCAGCAGCTTGGACAGGGTCGACACTGAAGCTCTCTTT. This gives the protein CASSLDRVDTEALF.

This clonotype was recorded at least ten times. The V gene is TRBV5-1, the J gene TRBJ1-6; weak D call: TRBD1 (5 bases). The CDR3 covers 16 residues. Trimming cost V 0 bases and J 3 bases, with 10 bases left between them. CDR1 SGHRS and CDR2 YFSETQ come from the germline V gene. The CDR3 here is CASSLDTGLYNSPLHF. In DNA, the CDR3 is TGCGCCAGCAGCTTGGACACAGGACTCTATAATTCACCCCTCCACTTT.

This clonotype was observed a few times. V usage is TRBV6-2 or TRBV6-3 and J usage is TRBJ2-1, with 7 bases fitting TRBD2. The CDR3 runs 16 residues. The germline CDR1 and CDR2 sequences are MNHEY and SVGEGT. J was trimmed by 6 bases and V by 2 bases; bases with no gene match: 10. The chain's CDR3 is CASSYETSSYFNEQFF. In DNA form, the CDR3 reads TGTGCCAGCAGTTACGAGACTAGCTCTTACTTCAATGAGCAGTTCTTC.

The CDR3 DNA reads as TGTGCCAGTAAGCCCTGGACGGGGATAAACTATGGCTACACCTTC. This gives the protein CASKPWTGINYGYTF. The chain is built from TRBV19 and TRBJ1-2; D not certain. Germline loops: CDR1 LNHDA, CDR2 SQIVND (reference sequence). Trimming pared 7 bases from V and 2 bases from J, leaving 17 bases between. This CDR3 has 15 amino acids.

In its sample, this clonotype was seen many times. The V and J genes are TRBV7-2 and TRBJ2-5; a possible D gene is TRBD2 (7 bases). Looked up from germline, CDR1 is SGHTA and CDR2 is FQGNSA. CDR3 length: 15 amino acids. The ends were cut back, 1 base at V and 5 bases at J, with 14 bases in the middle. The CDR3 spells CASSLVGGATETQYF. The CDR3 region has the DNA TGTGCCAGCAGCTTAGTAGGGGGGGCCACGGAGACCCAGTACTTC.

This clonotype was detected many times. The J gene is TRBJ2-1, the V gene TRBV7-2, with a possible D match to TRBD1 (6 bases). This CDR3 has 12 residues. V dropped 2 bases and J dropped 13 bases, with 12 bases sitting between them. Germline assignment: CDR1 SGHTA and CDR2 FQGNSA. The CDR3 spells CASSLRGFQQFF. The DNA of the CDR3 is TGTGCCAGCAGCTTAAGGGGGTTTCAACAGTTCTTC.

V usage is TRBV20-1 and J usage is TRBJ1-3; D gene unclear. With 7 bases removed from V and 0 bases from J, the gap between germline ends came to 28 bases. The CDR3 is 19 amino acids. From germline, CDR1 is DFQATT and CDR2 SNEGSKA (reference sequence). The CDR3 region has the DNA TGCAGTGGGAGAACTTCTTTTATCGGACCCCTCCCCTCTGGAAACACCATATATTTT. Translated: CSGRTSFIGPLPSGNTIYF.

This clonotype has at least ten counts. The chain employs TRBV30 and TRBJ1-4, with D possibly being TRBD1 (6 bases). V shed 1 base and J shed 8 bases, with 17 bases lying between them. This CDR3 spans 15 amino acids. Germline-derived CDR1 and CDR2 are GTSNPN and SVGIG (reference sequence). CDR3 sequence: CAWSDLGGIPEKLFF. In DNA form, the CDR3 reads TGTGCCTGGAGTGACCTAGGGGGGATACCAGAAAAACTGTTTTTT.

There are many counts of this clonotype. J is TRBJ1-2 and V is TRBV20-1; unclear D gene. Trimming stripped 3 bases from V and 8 bases from J, with 19 bases between. Germline V gives CDR1 DFQATT, CDR2 SNEGSKA (reference sequence). The CDR3 sequence is 14 residues long. The CDR3 sequence: CSARASTSMEGYTF. CDR3 sequence (DNA): TGCAGTGCTAGGGCTTCCACATCGATGGAGGGCTACACCTTC.

This clonotype has ten or more counts. This chain links TRBV6-1 with TRBJ2-5; D unclear. Germline CDR1 and CDR2: MNHNS and SASEGT. Trimming cost V 7 bases and J 5 bases, with 8 bases left between them. The length of the CDR3 is 11 residues. CDR3 nucleotides: TGTGCCAGCACTGGATTGGAGACCCAGTACTTC. It specifies CASTGLETQYF.

This clonotype was seen a handful of times. A read error may produce the germline difference seen at one junction end. This chain links TRBV7-2 with TRBJ2-5, with D hard to call. The CDR3 is made up of 13 amino acids. Germline V gives CDR1 SGHTA, CDR2 FQGNSA. The CDR3 bases are TGTGCCAGCAACTTAATGGTGGGCGAGACCCAGTACTTC. Translated: CASNLMVGETQYF.

This clonotype was recorded a few times. The chain employs TRBV20-1 and TRBJ1-4; the D gene is possibly TRBD1 (5 bases). V was clipped by 1 base and J by 0 bases, with 12 bases between them. This CDR3 comprises 16 residues. Germline assignment: CDR1 DFQATT and CDR2 SNEGSKA (reference sequence). The CDR3 DNA reads TGCAGTGCTAGAGCCGGACGGGGACCAACTAATGAAAAACTGTTTTTT. Translating it yields CSARAGRGPTNEKLFF.

This clonotype was observed many times. The chain joins TRBV20-1 to TRBJ1-1; D not certain. Germline V gene sequence: CDR1 DFQATT, CDR2 SNEGSKA (reference sequence). This CDR3 has 12 residues. Trimming removed 7 bases from V and 0 bases from J, with 9 bases in between. The CDR3 nucleotides read TGCAGTGTGCCTCCCATGAACACTGAAGCTTTCTTT. The encoded protein is CSVPPMNTEAFF.

The chain has TRBV3-1 and TRBJ1-1; D gene ambiguous. The CDR3 consists of 14 residues. Deletions cut 4 bases from V and 1 base from J, with 10 bases between. Per germline, CDR1 LGHDT and CDR2 YNNKEL (reference sequence). The CDR3 loop is CASSPNNQNTEAFF. The CDR3 DNA is TGTGCCAGCAGCCCGAATAACCAGAACACTGAAGCTTTCTTT.

There are many counts of this clonotype. The chain couples TRBV5-5 to TRBJ1-4, with D possibly being TRBD1 (6 bases). Germline V gene lookup returns CDR1 SGHKS and CDR2 YYEKEE (reference sequence). The CDR3 totals 14 residues. Trimming took 4 bases from V and 8 from J, leaving 15 bases between them. This CDR3 is CASSLRGMKEKLFF. Here the CDR3 DNA reads TGTGCCAGCAGCCTCAGGGGCATGAAAGAAAAACTGTTTTTT.

This clonotype was counted at least ten times. The V call is TRBV28, the J call TRBJ2-3, with 10 bases lining up with TRBD1. The V segment lost 7 bases and the J segment 6 bases; nucleotides outside the gene matches: 10. The CDR3 runs 15 residues. Germline CDR1 is MDHEN and CDR2 is SYDVKM. The CDR3 DNA is TGTGCCAGCATAGGCTCGGGGACAGGGGCCGATACGCAGTATTTT. Translated: CASIGSGTGADTQYF.

There are many counts of this clonotype. The rearrangement links TRBV7-6 to TRBJ1-3; D unresolved. V lost 5 bases and J 0 bases, leaving 29 bases between the germline ends. The length of the CDR3 is 21 residues. CDR1 and CDR2 (germline): SGHVS, FNYEAQ. The CDR3 DNA reads TGTGCCAGCAGCCGTTCTGGGTATGGCGGCCCAATCCCCTCCTCTGGAAACACCATATATTTT. Translation gives CASSRSGYGGPIPSSGNTIYF.

This clonotype was recorded at least ten times. The rearrangement joins TRBV16 to TRBJ1-5; D gene uncertain. The V gene's germline CDR1 is KGHSY and CDR2 FQNENV. Trimming shortened V by 3 bases and J by 6 bases, and 9 bases separated the two germline ends. The CDR3 is 13 amino acids. The CDR3 DNA reads TGTGCCAGCAGCCACAGCACCGGTCAGCCCCAGCATTTT. Encoded protein: CASSHSTGQPQHF.

For this clonotype: Since no conserved phenylalanine or tryptophan closes the CDR3, a read error is the likely cause. The rearrangement joins TRBV20-1 to TRBJ1-5; D perhaps matches TRBD1 (6 bases). V lost 5 bases and J 7 bases, leaving 18 bases between the germline ends. The CDR3 length is 14 residues. Germline V gives CDR1 DFQATT, CDR2 SNEGSKA (reference sequence). The CDR3: CSAQSGGWRQPQHL. CDR3 bases: TGCAGTGCTCAATCGGGGGGCTGGAGGCAGCCCCAGCATCTT.

This clonotype has ten or more counts. This rearrangement joins TRBV7-3 to TRBJ2-5; 7 bases map to TRBD2. Trimming removed 1 base from V and 1 base from J; junction bases left unmatched: 3. Germline CDR1 and CDR2: SGHTA and FQGTGA. This CDR3 has 15 amino acids. The CDR3, as DNA: TGTGCCAGCAGCTTAAATCCGGGGGGCCAAGAGACCCAGTACTTC. Translation gives CASSLNPGGQETQYF.